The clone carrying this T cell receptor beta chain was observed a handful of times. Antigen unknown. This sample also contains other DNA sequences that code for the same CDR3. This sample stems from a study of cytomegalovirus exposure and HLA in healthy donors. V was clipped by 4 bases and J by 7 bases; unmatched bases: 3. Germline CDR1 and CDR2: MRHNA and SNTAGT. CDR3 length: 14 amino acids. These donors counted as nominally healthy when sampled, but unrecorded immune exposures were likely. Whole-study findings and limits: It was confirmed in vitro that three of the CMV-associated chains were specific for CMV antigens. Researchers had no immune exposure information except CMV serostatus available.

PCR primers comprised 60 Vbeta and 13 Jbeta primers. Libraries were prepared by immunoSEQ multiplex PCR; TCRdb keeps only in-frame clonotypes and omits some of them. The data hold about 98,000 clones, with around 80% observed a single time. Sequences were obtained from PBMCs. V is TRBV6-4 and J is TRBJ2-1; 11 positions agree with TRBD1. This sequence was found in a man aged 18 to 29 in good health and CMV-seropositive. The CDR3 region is CASSGGTGGNEQFF. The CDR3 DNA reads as TGTGCCAGCAGTGGGGGGACAGGGGGAAATGAGCAGTTCTTC.